This entry features one TCR beta chain sequence. Its cognate antigen is unknown. The Oncomine TCR Beta short-read assay sequenced DNA from cultured CD4+ T cells. TCRdb used MiXCR to reprocess the PCR reads, holding one entry per CDR3 protein. The profile shows about 16,000 distinct CDR3 sequences, under 40% of them singletons. This record belongs to a study of vaccination and CD4 T cells after COVID-19. This sample's treatment: roughly 11-day PBMC culture with coronavirus spike peptide pools or control peptides (ViraFEST assay). Sequenced sample: cultured CD4+ T cells from blood. The source is a human donor with COVID-19.

Here the CDR3 reads CSVTGGRMNTEAFF. Written as DNA, the CDR3 is TGCAGCGTGACAGGGGGCCGAATGAACACTGAAGCTTTCTTT. The chain joins TRBV29-1 to TRBJ1-1; TRBD1 matches at 10 bases. This CDR3 has 14 residues. V was pared by 6 bases and J by 0 bases, with 4 bases of the junction left unmatched. Germline V CDR1 and CDR2: SQVTM, ANQGSEA.